This T cell receptor (beta chain) was profiled in a study of T cells expressing NK-cell markers. TCRdb reprocessed the 5' RACE reads and keeps a single row for each CDR3 protein, giving no DNA. The clone table shows a few hundred thousand distinct CDR3 sequences, with the ten largest holding 3% to 4.5%. Germline assignment: CDR1 SEHNR and CDR2 FQNEAQ (reference sequence). This CDR3 has 12 amino acids. The rearrangement joins TRBV7-9 to TRBJ2-1; the TCRdb call, TRBD2, lacks DNA for checking. Sample: blood T cells: a sorted CD56 or NKG2C T cell subset, CD4+ or CD8+ T cells, or bulk PBMC T cells (not recorded which). This clonotype was obtained from a man aged 18 to 35 in good health. The chain's CDR3 is CAEGREGPEQFF. Based on the CDR3 plus reference TRBV7-9 and TRBJ2-1, the full variable domain is DTGVSQNPRHKITKRGQNVTFRCDPISEHNRLYWYRQTLGQGPEFLTYFQNEAQLEKSRLLSDRFSAERPKGSFSTLEIQRTEQGDSAMYLCAEGREGPEQFFGPGTRLTVL.